The present entry profiles one TCR beta chain with its context. Its antigen remains unidentified. Cultured CD4+ T cell DNA was sequenced using the Oncomine TCR Beta short-read assay. TCRdb fed the PCR reads into MiXCR, producing one record per CDR3 protein. The sample holds roughly 20,000 distinct CDR3 sequences; 46% are singletons and the top ten take approximately 2.9%. Treatment: approximately nine-day PBMC culture with coronavirus spike peptide pools or control peptides (ViraFEST assay). The data originate from a study of vaccination and CD4 T cells after COVID-19. Study as a whole: Blood was drawn a median roughly 79 days post second dose, range 14 to 241.

Study-wide points: Convalescent patients gained a median approximately 90% of their reactive clones only post-vaccination.

The germline V gene has CDR1 SGHVS and CDR2 FQNEAQ. V lost 5 bases to trimming and J lost 6 bases; unmatched junction nucleotides: 8. This CDR3 contains 14 residues. The TCR sequence derives from a human donor who had recovered from COVID-19. This chain joins TRBV7-8 and TRBJ2-3; 7 bases match TRBD1. The sequenced sample was CD4+ T cells from blood, cultured in vitro, obtained after SARS-CoV-2 vaccination. Written as DNA, the CDR3 is TGTGCCAGCAGCATCGACAGGGCATCGGATACGCAGTATTTT. This sequence encodes CASSIDRASDTQYF.